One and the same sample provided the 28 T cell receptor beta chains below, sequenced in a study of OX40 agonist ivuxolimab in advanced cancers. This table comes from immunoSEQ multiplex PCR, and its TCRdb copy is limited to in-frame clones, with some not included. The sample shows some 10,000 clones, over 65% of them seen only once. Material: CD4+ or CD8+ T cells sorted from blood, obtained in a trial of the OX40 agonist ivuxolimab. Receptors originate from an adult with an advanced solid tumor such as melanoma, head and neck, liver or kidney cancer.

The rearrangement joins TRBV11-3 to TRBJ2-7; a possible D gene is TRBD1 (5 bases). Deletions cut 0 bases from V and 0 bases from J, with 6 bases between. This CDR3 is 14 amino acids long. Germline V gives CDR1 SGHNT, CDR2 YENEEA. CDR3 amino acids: CASSLEQASYEQYF. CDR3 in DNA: TGTGCCAGCAGCTTAGAACAGGCCTCCTACGAGCAGTACTTC.

The CDR3 nucleotides are TGTGCCAGTAGTATAACTAGCGGGATCTCCTACGAGCAGTACTTC. This sequence encodes CASSITSGISYEQYF. The rearrangement uses TRBV19 and TRBJ2-7; TRBD2 matches 10 bases. The CDR3 consists of 15 residues. Trimming at V came to 2 bases and at J to 0 bases, leaving 1 base not matched to a gene. Looked up from germline, CDR1 is LNHDA and CDR2 is SQIVND (reference sequence).

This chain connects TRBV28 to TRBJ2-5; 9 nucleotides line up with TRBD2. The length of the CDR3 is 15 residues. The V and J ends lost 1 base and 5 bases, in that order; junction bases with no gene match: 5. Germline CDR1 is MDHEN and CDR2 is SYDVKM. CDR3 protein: CASSLFAGGLETQYF. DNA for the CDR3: TGTGCCAGCAGTTTATTCGCGGGGGGGCTCGAGACCCAGTACTTC.

As DNA, the CDR3 is TGTGCCAGCAGCTTGGCGGGGGGTAACACCGGGGAGCTGTTTTTT. Amino acids: CASSLAGGNTGELFF. V usage is TRBV7-3 and J usage is TRBJ2-2; TRBD2 agrees at 8 bases. After removal of 3 bases from V and 2 bases from J, the junction contained 2 bases not matched to a gene. CDR3 length equals 15 residues. Germline V lookup: CDR1 SGHTA, CDR2 FQGTGA.

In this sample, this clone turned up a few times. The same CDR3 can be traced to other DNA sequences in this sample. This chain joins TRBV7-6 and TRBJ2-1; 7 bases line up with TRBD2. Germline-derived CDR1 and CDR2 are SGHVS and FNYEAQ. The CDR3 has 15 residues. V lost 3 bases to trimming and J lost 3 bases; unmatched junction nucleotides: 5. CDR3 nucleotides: TGTGCCAGCAGCTTCAACTCGGGGGGCTACAATGAGCAGTTCTTC. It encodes CASSFNSGGYNEQFF.

The CDR3 sequence is CASRAGGMNTEAFF. Here the CDR3 DNA reads TGTGCCAGCAGGGCCGGGGGTATGAACACTGAAGCTTTCTTT. This chain links TRBV7-9 with TRBJ1-1, with D possibly being TRBD1 (5 bases). Trimming pared 6 bases from V and 0 bases from J, leaving 11 bases between. CDR1 is SEHNR and CDR2 is FQNEAQ in the germline V gene (reference sequence). The CDR3 spans 14 residues.

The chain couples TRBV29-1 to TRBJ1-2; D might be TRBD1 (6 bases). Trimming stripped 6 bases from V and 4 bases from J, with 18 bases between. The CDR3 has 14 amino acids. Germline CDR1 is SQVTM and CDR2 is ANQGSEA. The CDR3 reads CSVPPGGGLYGYTF. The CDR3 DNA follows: TGCAGCGTCCCACCCGGCGGGGGGCTCTATGGCTACACCTTC.

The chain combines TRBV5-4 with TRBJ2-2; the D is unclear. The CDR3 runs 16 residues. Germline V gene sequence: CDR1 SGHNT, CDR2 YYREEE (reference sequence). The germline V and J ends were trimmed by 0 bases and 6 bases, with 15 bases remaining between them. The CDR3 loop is CASSLGDRTDAGELFF. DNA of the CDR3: TGTGCCAGCAGCTTGGGAGATAGAACAGACGCCGGGGAGCTGTTTTTT. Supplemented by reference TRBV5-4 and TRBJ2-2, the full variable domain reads ETGVTQSPTHLIKTRGQQVTLRCSSQSGHNTVSWYQQALGQGPQFIFQYYREEENGRGNFPPRFSGLQFPNYSSELNVNALELDDSALYLCASSLGDRTDAGELFFGEGSRLTVL.

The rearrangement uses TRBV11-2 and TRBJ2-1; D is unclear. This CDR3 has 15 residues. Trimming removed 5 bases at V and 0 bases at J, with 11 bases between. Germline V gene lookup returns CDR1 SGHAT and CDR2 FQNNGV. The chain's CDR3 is CASSVSISSYNEQFF. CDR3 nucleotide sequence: TGTGCCAGCAGCGTATCGATAAGCTCCTACAATGAGCAGTTCTTC.

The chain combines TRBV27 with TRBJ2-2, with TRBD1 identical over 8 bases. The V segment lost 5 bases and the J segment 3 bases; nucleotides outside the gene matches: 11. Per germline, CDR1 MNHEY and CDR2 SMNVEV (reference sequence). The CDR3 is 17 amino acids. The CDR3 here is CASSPGQGLEYTGELFF. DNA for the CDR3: TGTGCCAGCAGTCCCGGACAGGGTTTGGAGTACACCGGGGAGCTGTTTTTT.

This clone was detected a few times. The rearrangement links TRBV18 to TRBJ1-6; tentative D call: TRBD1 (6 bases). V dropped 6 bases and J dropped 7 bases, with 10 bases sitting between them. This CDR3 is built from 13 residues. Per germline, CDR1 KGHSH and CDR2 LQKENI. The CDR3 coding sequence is TGTGCCAGCTCCACCGGGACAAATTCACCCCTCCACTTT. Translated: CASSTGTNSPLHF.

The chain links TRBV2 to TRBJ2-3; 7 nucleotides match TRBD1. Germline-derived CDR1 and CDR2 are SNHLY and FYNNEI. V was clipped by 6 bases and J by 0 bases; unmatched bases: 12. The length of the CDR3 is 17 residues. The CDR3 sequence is CASSPLAGTESTDTQYF. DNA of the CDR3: TGTGCCAGCAGCCCCCTTGCCGGGACAGAGAGCACAGATACGCAGTATTTT.

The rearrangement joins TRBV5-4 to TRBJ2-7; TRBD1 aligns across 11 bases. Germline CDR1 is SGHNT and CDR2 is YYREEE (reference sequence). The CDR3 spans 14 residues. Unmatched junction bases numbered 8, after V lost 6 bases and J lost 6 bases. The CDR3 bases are TGTGCCAGCACCAAGGGACAGGGGGTTCGCGAGCAGTACTTC. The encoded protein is CASTKGQGVREQYF.

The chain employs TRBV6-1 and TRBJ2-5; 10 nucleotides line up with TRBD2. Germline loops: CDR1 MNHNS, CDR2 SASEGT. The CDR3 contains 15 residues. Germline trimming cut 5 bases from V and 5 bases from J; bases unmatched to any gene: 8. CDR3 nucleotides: TGTGCCAGCAGTCCTCTAGCGGGGGCCGAGGAGACCCAGTACTTC. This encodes CASSPLAGAEETQYF.

The CDR3 loop is CASSHRGDTEAFF. The CDR3 region has the DNA TGTGCCAGCAGCCACAGGGGGGACACTGAAGCTTTCTTT. The chain employs TRBV9 and TRBJ1-1, with TRBD1 matching over 8 bases. V dropped 4 bases and J dropped 3; count of bases not matched to a gene: 2. The CDR3 totals 13 residues. Germline CDR1 SGDLS, CDR2 YYNGEE.

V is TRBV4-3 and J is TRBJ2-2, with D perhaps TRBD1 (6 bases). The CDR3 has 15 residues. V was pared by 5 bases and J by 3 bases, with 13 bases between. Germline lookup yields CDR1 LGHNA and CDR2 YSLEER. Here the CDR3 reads CASSGGGLDTGELFF. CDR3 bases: TGCGCCAGCAGCGGGGGCGGTTTGGACACCGGGGAGCTGTTTTTT.

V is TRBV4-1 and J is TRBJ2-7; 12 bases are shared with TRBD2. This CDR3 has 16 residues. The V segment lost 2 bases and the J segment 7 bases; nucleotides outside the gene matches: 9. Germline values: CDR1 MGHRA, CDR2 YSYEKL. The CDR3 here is CASSQTSSGGAWEQYF. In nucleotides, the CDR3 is TGCGCCAGCAGCCAAACTTCTAGCGGGGGGGCGTGGGAGCAGTACTTC.

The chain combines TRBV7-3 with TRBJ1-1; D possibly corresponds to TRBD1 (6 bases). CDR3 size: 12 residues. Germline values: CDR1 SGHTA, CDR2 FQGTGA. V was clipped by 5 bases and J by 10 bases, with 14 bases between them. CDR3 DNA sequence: TGTGCCAGCAGCCCCACGGGGACAACAGCTTTCTTT. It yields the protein CASSPTGTTAFF.

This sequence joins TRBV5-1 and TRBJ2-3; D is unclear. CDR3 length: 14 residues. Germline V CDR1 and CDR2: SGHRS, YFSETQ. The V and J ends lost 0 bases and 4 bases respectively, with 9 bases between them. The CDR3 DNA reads TGCGCCAGCAGCTTGGACGCCCGGCCAGATACGCAGTATTTT. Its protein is CASSLDARPDTQYF. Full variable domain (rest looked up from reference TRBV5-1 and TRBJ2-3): KAGVTQTPRYLIKTRGQQVTLSCSPISGHRSVSWYQQTPGQGLQFLFEYFSETQRNKGNFPGRFSGRQFSNSRSEMNVSTLELGDSALYLCASSLDARPDTQYFGPGTRLTVL.

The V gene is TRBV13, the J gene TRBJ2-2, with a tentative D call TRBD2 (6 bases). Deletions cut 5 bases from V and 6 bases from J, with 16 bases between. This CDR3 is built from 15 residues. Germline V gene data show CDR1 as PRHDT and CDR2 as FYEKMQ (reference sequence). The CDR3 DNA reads TGTGCCAGCAGCATCCGGGGCCGGGGGTCCGGGGAGCTGTTTTTT. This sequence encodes CASSIRGRGSGELFF.

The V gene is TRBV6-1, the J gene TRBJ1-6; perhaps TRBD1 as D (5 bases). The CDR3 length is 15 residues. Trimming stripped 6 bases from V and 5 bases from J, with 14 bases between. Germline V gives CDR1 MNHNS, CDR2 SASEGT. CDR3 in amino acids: CASRKGTADNSPLHF. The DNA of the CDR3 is TGTGCCAGCAGGAAAGGGACGGCAGATAATTCACCCCTCCACTTT.

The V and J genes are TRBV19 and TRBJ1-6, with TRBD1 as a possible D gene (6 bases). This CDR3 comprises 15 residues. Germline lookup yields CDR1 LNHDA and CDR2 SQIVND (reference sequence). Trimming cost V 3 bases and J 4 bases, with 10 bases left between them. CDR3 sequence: CASSIRTDYNSPLHF. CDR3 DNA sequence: TGTGCCAGTAGTATTCGGACAGATTATAATTCACCCCTCCACTTT.

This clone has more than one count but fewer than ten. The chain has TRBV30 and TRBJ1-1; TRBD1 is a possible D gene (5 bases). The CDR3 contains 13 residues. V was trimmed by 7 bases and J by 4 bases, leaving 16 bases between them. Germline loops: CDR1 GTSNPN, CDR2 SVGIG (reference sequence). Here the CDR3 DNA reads TGTGCCTACGATAACACCGGGGGCACTGAAGCTTTCTTT. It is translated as CAYDNTGGTEAFF.

The CDR3 reads CASSLPLGGTADTQYF. The CDR3 DNA follows: TGTGCCAGCAGCTTACCGTTGGGGGGCACGGCAGATACGCAGTATTTT. The V gene is TRBV7-8, the J gene TRBJ2-3; TRBD1 or TRBD2 may be the D gene (6 bases each). Looked up from germline, CDR1 is SGHVS and CDR2 is FQNEAQ. CDR3 size: 16 residues. Between the trimmed V and J ends, which lost 2 bases and 4 bases, there was a span of 16 bases.

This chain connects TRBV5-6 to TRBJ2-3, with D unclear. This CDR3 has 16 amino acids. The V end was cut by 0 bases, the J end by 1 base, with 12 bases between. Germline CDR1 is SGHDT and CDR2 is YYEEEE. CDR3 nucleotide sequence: TGTGCCAGCAGCTTGGCCCCGGGCCTAGGCACAGATACGCAGTATTTT. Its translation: CASSLAPGLGTDTQYF.

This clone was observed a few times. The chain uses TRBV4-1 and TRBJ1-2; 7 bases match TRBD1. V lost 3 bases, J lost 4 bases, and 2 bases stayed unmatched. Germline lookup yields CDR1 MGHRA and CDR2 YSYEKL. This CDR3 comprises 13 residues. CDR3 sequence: CASSQRDSYGYTF. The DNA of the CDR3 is TGCGCCAGCAGCCAGAGGGACAGCTATGGCTACACCTTC.

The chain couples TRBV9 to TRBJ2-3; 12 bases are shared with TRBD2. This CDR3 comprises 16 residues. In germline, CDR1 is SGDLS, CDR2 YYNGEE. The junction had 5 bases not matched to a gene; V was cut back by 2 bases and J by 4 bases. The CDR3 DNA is TGTGCCAGCAGCGTTGGACTAGCGGGGATATCAGATACGCAGTATTTT. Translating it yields CASSVGLAGISDTQYF.

The CDR3 sequence: CASSHLPLAGGYNEQFF. In DNA form, the CDR3 reads TGTGCCAGCAGCCACCTTCCCCTAGCGGGGGGGTACAATGAGCAGTTCTTC. The rearrangement uses TRBV9 and TRBJ2-1; 12 bases are shared with TRBD2. There are 17 residues in the CDR3. Germline CDR1 and CDR2: SGDLS and YYNGEE. The junction had 9 bases not matched to a gene; V was cut back by 4 bases and J by 4 bases.